The 6 T cell receptor beta chains in this list originate from one sample, sequenced in a study of CD8 T cells in Susac syndrome (dated 2019 in TCRdb). Libraries were constructed by the immunoSEQ multiplex PCR assay. RNA was extracted using the RNeasy kit, and roughly 0.5 to 1 microgram was reverse transcribed with random hexamers. TCRdb reprocessing: public reads trimmed at Q25 with fastp, clones called with MiXCR, in-frame beta chains kept. A single entry per CDR3 protein holds the most common genes and DNA from its merged rows. Present in this sample are more than 250,000 distinct CDR3 sequences, roughly 94% of which were seen just once. The ten most abundant clones make up 0.065% of the sample. The sequenced sample consisted of CD4+ T cells from PBMCs. Receptor source: a human donor with multiple sclerosis.

The chain joins TRBV30 to TRBJ2-3; no firm D call. The CDR3 has 15 residues. Germline V CDR1 and CDR2: GTSNPN, SVGIG (reference sequence). V gave up 0 bases and J gave up 5 bases, with 15 bases separating them. CDR3 nucleotides: TGTGCCTGGAGTGTCTCGCTATTCCGTGGAGATACGCAGTATTTT. Encoded protein: CAWSVSLFRGDTQYF.

The chain joins TRBV9 to TRBJ1-1, with unresolved D. Germline assignment: CDR1 SGDLS and CDR2 YYNGEE. Trimming removed 0 bases at V and 1 base at J, with 10 bases between. The CDR3 covers 15 residues. CDR3 residues: CASSVVAGPNTEAFF. The CDR3 nucleotides are TGTGCCAGCAGCGTAGTAGCCGGCCCGAACACTGAAGCTTTCTTT.

This chain connects TRBV20-1 to TRBJ1-2; 10 bases align to TRBD1. The germline gives CDR1 DFQATT, CDR2 SNEGSKA (reference sequence). V lost 5 bases and J lost 6; bases outside the gene matches: 6. The CDR3 is 13 amino acids. CDR3 nucleotides: TGCAGTGCTCGCGGGGACAGGGGCCATGGCTACACCTTC. As protein: CSARGDRGHGYTF.

CDR3 residues: CASSLGYRTSGTDTQYF. The CDR3 coding sequence is TGTGCCAGCAGCTTAGGTTACCGGACTAGCGGGACCGATACGCAGTATTTT. The V and J genes are TRBV7-2 and TRBJ2-3; 12 nucleotides match TRBD2. CDR3 size: 17 residues. CDR1 SGHTA and CDR2 FQGNSA come from the germline V gene. With 1 base clipped from V and 6 bases from J, the junction kept 8 bases outside the gene matches.

This sequence joins TRBV9 and TRBJ2-1; the D gene could be TRBD1 or TRBD2 (5 bases each). The V end was cut by 6 bases, the J end by 8 bases, with 24 bases between. This CDR3 spans 16 amino acids. CDR1 and CDR2 (germline): SGDLS, YYNGEE. The CDR3 loop is CASTLRGDLLQDEQFF. The CDR3 nucleotides are TGTGCCAGCACCCTGAGGGGAGACTTACTACAGGATGAGCAGTTCTTC.

The V call is TRBV3-1, the J call TRBJ2-1; D perhaps matches TRBD1 (6 bases). From germline, CDR1 is LGHDT and CDR2 YNNKEL (reference sequence). The V end lost 7 bases, the J end lost 7 bases, and 20 bases lay between the germline ends. The length of the CDR3 is 15 residues. The DNA for the CDR3 is TGTGCCAGCAACATCGAACCCCCGAGGGGGAATGAGCAGTTCTTC. Its translation: CASNIEPPRGNEQFF.